This TCR beta chain was identified in a study of PD-L1 blockade in urothelial cancer. As to time point: peripheral blood 6 weeks after treatment start. In germline, CDR1 is LNHDA, CDR2 SQIVND (reference sequence). V was shortened by 3 bases and J by 0 bases, with 8 bases between the two germline ends. This CDR3 has 15 residues. Some clones are missing from TCRdb's copy, which holds only in-frame ones; the method was immunoSEQ multiplex PCR. The repertoire has nearly 50,000 clones, approximately 81% of them found once; the top ten carry approximately 8.8%. Specimen: PBMCs, collected around atezolizumab (anti-PD-L1) treatment. The chain has TRBV19 and TRBJ1-4; D remains unclear. The receptor was isolated from a man between 65 and 85 years old with urothelial cancer. CDR3 amino acids: CASSMESATNEKLFF. In nucleotides, the CDR3 is TGTGCCAGTAGTATGGAGTCCGCAACTAATGAAAAACTGTTTTTT. Based on the CDR3 plus reference TRBV19 and TRBJ1-4, the full variable domain is DGGITQSPKYLFRKEGQNVTLSCEQNLNHDAMYWYRQDPGQGLRLIYYSQIVNDFQKGDIAEGYSVSREKKESFPLTVTSAQKNPTAFYLCASSMESATNEKLFFGSGTQLSVL.